Described below is a single T cell receptor (beta chain) sequence and its context. Its antigen remains unknown. The protocol was immunoSEQ multiplex PCR, while the TCRdb copy is restricted to in-frame clones and leaves out a portion. The sample lists fewer than 150,000 clones, just over 85% occurring once. This entry comes from a study of Ad26.COV2.S vaccination and SARS-CoV-2 variants. Study-wide points: Vaccinees reportedly had broad spike-specific CD8+ and CD4+ T cell responses.

Between the trimmed V and J ends, which lost 4 bases and 2 bases, there was a span of 9 bases. In germline, CDR1 is SGHDT, CDR2 YYEEEE. CDR3 length equals 14 residues. V gene TRBV5-6 combines with J gene TRBJ2-2; D not certain. Sequences were derived from peripheral blood, sampled after recovery from COVID-19. This receptor was taken from a human donor who had recovered from COVID-19. For the CDR3, the DNA is TGTGCCAGCAGCAAAAAACTCAACACCGGGGAGCTGTTTTTT. Encoded protein: CASSKKLNTGELFF.